The 21 T cell receptor beta chains in this list originate from one sample, sequenced in a study of T cell responses to AZD1222 COVID-19 vaccine. Repertoires were generated with immunoSEQ multiplex PCR, while TCRdb's copy carries only in-frame clones and drops some. The profile shows about 82,000 clones, approximately 85% of them singletons. The sequences come from peripheral blood, collected 28 days after the second AZD1222 dose. The receptors shown here come from an adult who received the AZD1222 COVID-19 vaccine.

This clone showed up just a few times. This rearrangement joins TRBV5-1 to TRBJ2-2, with 7 nucleotides matching TRBD2. Germline V gene sequence: CDR1 SGHRS, CDR2 YFSETQ. The ends lost 4 bases at V and 4 bases at J; junction bases unmatched: 7. This CDR3 has 15 residues. CDR3: CASSMRDYSTGELFF. Written as DNA, the CDR3 is TGCGCCAGCAGCATGCGGGACTACAGCACCGGGGAGCTGTTTTTT.

The rearrangement joins TRBV12-5 to TRBJ2-3, with D possibly TRBD2 on 6 matching bases. Trimming removed 2 bases from V and 0 bases from J, with 15 bases in between. Germline loops: CDR1 LGHNT, CDR2 FRNRAP. The CDR3 extends over 17 amino acids. CDR3 in DNA: TGTGCTAGTGGTTTGCTTTCGGGACTGGCTAGCACAGATACGCAGTATTTT. This sequence encodes CASGLLSGLASTDTQYF.

V is TRBV9 and J is TRBJ2-1; D is perhaps TRBD2 (6 bases). Germline V gene data show CDR1 as SGDLS and CDR2 as YYNGEE. V lost 4 bases, J lost 7 bases, and 18 bases lay in between. CDR3 length: 15 residues. CDR3 residues: CASSLMEGRRNEQFF. CDR3 bases: TGTGCCAGCAGCCTCATGGAGGGGCGGCGGAATGAGCAGTTCTTC.

V usage is TRBV7-9 and J usage is TRBJ2-2; 9 bases agree with TRBD2. The CDR3 covers 15 residues. Losses at the gene ends were 2 bases for V and 7 bases for J; bases not matched to a gene: 5. CDR1 and CDR2 from the germline V gene are SEHNR and FQNEAQ (reference sequence). The DNA for the CDR3 is TGTGCCAGCAGCTTATCAGCGGGAGGAGGCGGGGAGCTGTTTTTT. Translating it yields CASSLSAGGGGELFF.

This clone was seen only a few times. This sequence joins TRBV2 and TRBJ2-3; a possible D gene is TRBD2 (5 bases). The germline gives CDR1 SNHLY, CDR2 FYNNEI. Trimming stripped 6 bases from V and 0 bases from J, with 13 bases between. The CDR3 consists of 15 residues. The CDR3: CASRGRAASTDTQYF. CDR3 in DNA: TGTGCCAGCAGGGGTCGAGCGGCTAGCACAGATACGCAGTATTTT.

The rearrangement uses TRBV11-3 and TRBJ2-7, with 7 bases identical to TRBD1. V shed 5 bases and J 2 bases; nucleotides not matched to a gene: 9. Germline lookup yields CDR1 SGHNT and CDR2 YENEEA. The CDR3 is 15 amino acids. The CDR3 nucleotides are TGTGCCAGCAGCGCACGGACAGGATTAACCTACGAGCAGTACTTC. Amino acid sequence: CASSARTGLTYEQYF.

This rearrangement joins TRBV9 to TRBJ2-2; 10 nucleotides agree with TRBD2. Germline V gene data show CDR1 as SGDLS and CDR2 as YYNGEE. The CDR3 contains 16 residues. After removal of 0 bases from V and 5 bases from J, the junction contained 4 bases not matched to a gene. The CDR3 sequence is CASSVAGSGGTGELFF. Here the CDR3 DNA reads TGTGCCAGCAGCGTAGCAGGTAGCGGGGGGACCGGGGAGCTGTTTTTT. Variable domain in full (rest from reference TRBV9 and TRBJ2-2): DSGVTQTPKHLITATGQRVTLRCSPRSGDLSVYWYQQSLDQGLQFLIQYYNGEERAKGNILERFSAQQFPDLHSELNLSSLELGDSALYFCASSVAGSGGTGELFFGEGSRLTVL.

V gene TRBV28 combines with J gene TRBJ1-5, with D maybe TRBD1 (5 bases). The V end lost 7 bases, the J end lost 4 bases, and 11 bases lay between the germline ends. Germline CDR1 reads MDHEN; CDR2 reads SYDVKM. The CDR3 sequence is 13 residues long. CDR3 amino acids: CASIGQPNQPQHF. DNA of the CDR3: TGTGCCAGCATAGGACAACCAAATCAGCCCCAGCATTTT.

J is TRBJ1-2 and V is TRBV11-3; 10 bases map to TRBD1. The CDR3 is 16 residues long. Germline V gene data show CDR1 as SGHNT and CDR2 as YENEEA. The trim removed 2 bases at V and 3 bases at J, leaving 6 bases unmatched. CDR3 in amino acids: CASSLTLGQGDYGYTF. The CDR3, as DNA: TGTGCCAGCAGCTTAACCCTTGGACAGGGGGACTATGGCTACACCTTC.

The CDR3 loop is CASSPSRGQETGELFF. The CDR3 nucleotides are TGTGCCAGCAGCCCTTCGAGGGGACAGGAGACCGGGGAGCTGTTTTTT. V and J are TRBV7-2 and TRBJ2-2; 8 positions match TRBD1. The trim removed 5 bases at V and 5 bases at J, leaving 10 bases unmatched. From germline, CDR1 is SGHTA and CDR2 FQGNSA. This CDR3 comprises 16 residues.

The chain joins TRBV11-2 to TRBJ1-1; perhaps TRBD1 as D (6 bases). Germline V lookup: CDR1 SGHAT, CDR2 FQNNGV. Trimming left V 1 base short and J 1 base short, with 10 bases between. This CDR3 is 15 amino acids long. The CDR3 is CASSLAQGTNTEAFF. DNA of the CDR3: TGTGCCAGCAGCTTAGCCCAGGGGACGAACACTGAAGCTTTCTTT.

The chain is built from TRBV4-2 and TRBJ2-2, with TRBD2 identical over 10 bases. V lost 1 base and J lost 5; bases outside the gene matches: 10. This CDR3 comprises 18 residues. Germline-derived CDR1 and CDR2 are LGHNA and YNFKEQ. The chain's CDR3 is CASSQGSGGALGTGELFF. The CDR3 DNA is TGTGCCAGCAGCCAAGGGAGCGGGGGGGCCTTGGGGACCGGGGAGCTGTTTTTT.

This sequence joins TRBV11-2 and TRBJ1-2, with D tentatively TRBD1 (5 bases). Trimming cost V 4 bases and J 9 bases, with 15 bases left between them. The CDR3 loop spans 13 amino acids. Germline CDR1 reads SGHAT; CDR2 reads FQNNGV. CDR3 region: CASSSRDPGSYTF. DNA of the CDR3: TGTGCCAGCAGCTCCAGGGACCCGGGAAGCTACACCTTC.

CDR3 protein: CASSLGQGARELFF. CDR3 DNA sequence: TGCGCCAGCAGCTTGGGACAGGGGGCCCGGGAGCTGTTTTTT. J is TRBJ2-2 and V is TRBV5-1; 10 bases agree with TRBD1. This CDR3 region has 14 residues. Germline CDR1 reads SGHRS; CDR2 reads YFSETQ. V was clipped by 0 bases and J by 9 bases; unmatched bases: 2.

This chain links TRBV12-3 or TRBV12-4 with TRBJ2-2; D remains unclear. This CDR3 is built from 13 residues. Between the trimmed V and J ends, which lost 3 bases and 7 bases, there was a span of 9 bases. CDR3 coding DNA: TGTGCCAGCAGTTTGGTCCCAGTCGGGGAGCTGTTTTTT. The encoded protein is CASSLVPVGELFF.

This clone was recorded a few times. This chain uses TRBV18 with TRBJ1-2; D gene uncertain. This CDR3 has 13 residues. Trimming removed 9 bases from V and 7 bases from J, with 18 bases in between. CDR1 and CDR2 (germline): KGHSH, LQKENI. CDR3 amino acids: CASREDYSGGYTF. CDR3 nucleotides: TGTGCCAGTCGGGAGGACTATTCGGGTGGCTACACCTTC.

The rearrangement joins TRBV19 to TRBJ1-3, with 8 bases identical to TRBD1. This CDR3 region has 15 residues. Germline CDR1 LNHDA, CDR2 SQIVND (reference sequence). J gave up 4 bases and V 1 base, and 3 bases lay outside the gene matches. The CDR3 sequence: CASSIGRGQGNTIYF. The DNA for the CDR3 is TGTGCCAGTAGTATAGGCAGGGGGCAAGGAAACACCATATATTTT.

In this sample, this clone turned up once. V is TRBV19 and J is TRBJ1-1; D might be TRBD1 (5 bases). Germline CDR1 LNHDA, CDR2 SQIVND (reference sequence). The CDR3 sequence is 15 residues long. With 4 bases removed from V and 2 bases from J, the gap between germline ends came to 14 bases. The CDR3 coding sequence is TGTGCCAGTAGTAAGGTCCCCGGGGGAAACACTGAAGCTTTCTTT. Translated, it gives CASSKVPGGNTEAFF.

This clone has a handful of counts. The gene calls are TRBV29-1 and TRBJ2-7, with D perhaps matching TRBD1 (5 bases). The V gene's germline CDR1 is SQVTM and CDR2 ANQGSEA. CDR3 length equals 14 residues. Trimming removed 1 base from V and 3 bases from J, with 13 bases in between. The CDR3 DNA reads TGCAGCGTTGAAGGCACGGCAGGGCTCTACGAGCAGTACTTC. This sequence encodes CSVEGTAGLYEQYF.

This clone was found a few times. The V and J genes are TRBV19 and TRBJ1-5; maybe TRBD1 (5 bases). Germline CDR1 and CDR2: LNHDA and SQIVND (reference sequence). This CDR3 region has 14 residues. The ends were cut back, 0 bases at V and 8 bases at J, with 11 bases in the middle. The CDR3, as DNA: TGTGCCAGTAGTATAGAAGCAGGGAGGGAGCCCCAGCATTTT. Translated: CASSIEAGREPQHF.

This chain connects TRBV6-2 or TRBV6-3 to TRBJ1-2; D is possibly TRBD1 (6 bases). V shed 3 bases and J shed 2 bases, with 16 bases lying between them. The germline CDR1 and CDR2 sequences are MNHEY and SVGEGT. This CDR3 contains 16 residues. The CDR3, as DNA: TGTGCCAGCAGTTATGTATTGGGACACTTGAACTATGGCTACACCTTC. It translates to CASSYVLGHLNYGYTF.